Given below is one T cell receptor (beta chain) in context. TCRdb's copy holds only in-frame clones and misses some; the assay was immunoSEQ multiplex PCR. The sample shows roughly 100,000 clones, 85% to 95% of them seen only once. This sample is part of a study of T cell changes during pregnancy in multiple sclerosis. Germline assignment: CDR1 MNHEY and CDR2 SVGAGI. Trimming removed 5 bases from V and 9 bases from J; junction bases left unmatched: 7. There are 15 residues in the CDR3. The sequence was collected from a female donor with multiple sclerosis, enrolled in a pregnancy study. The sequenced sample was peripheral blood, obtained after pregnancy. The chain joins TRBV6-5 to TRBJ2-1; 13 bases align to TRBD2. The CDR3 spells CASSRLAGGPTEQFF. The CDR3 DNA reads TGTGCCAGCAGTCGACTAGCGGGAGGCCCCACTGAGCAGTTCTTC.